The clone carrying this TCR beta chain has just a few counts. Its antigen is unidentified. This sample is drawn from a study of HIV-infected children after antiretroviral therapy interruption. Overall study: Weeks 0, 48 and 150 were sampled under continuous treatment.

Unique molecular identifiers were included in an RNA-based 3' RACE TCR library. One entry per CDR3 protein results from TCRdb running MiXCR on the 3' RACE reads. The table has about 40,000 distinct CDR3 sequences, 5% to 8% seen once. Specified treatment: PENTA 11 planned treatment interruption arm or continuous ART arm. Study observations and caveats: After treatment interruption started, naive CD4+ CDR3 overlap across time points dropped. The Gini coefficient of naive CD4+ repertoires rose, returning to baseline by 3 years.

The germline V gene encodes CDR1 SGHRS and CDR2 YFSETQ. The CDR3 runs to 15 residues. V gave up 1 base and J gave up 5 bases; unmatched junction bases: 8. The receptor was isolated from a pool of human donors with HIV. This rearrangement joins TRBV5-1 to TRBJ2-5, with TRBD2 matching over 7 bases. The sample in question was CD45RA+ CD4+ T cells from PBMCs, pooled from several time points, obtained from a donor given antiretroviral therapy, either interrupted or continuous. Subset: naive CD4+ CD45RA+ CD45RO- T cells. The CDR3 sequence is CASSLMFAGAETQYF. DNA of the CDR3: TGCGCCAGCAGCTTGATGTTCGCGGGAGCGGAGACCCAGTACTTC.